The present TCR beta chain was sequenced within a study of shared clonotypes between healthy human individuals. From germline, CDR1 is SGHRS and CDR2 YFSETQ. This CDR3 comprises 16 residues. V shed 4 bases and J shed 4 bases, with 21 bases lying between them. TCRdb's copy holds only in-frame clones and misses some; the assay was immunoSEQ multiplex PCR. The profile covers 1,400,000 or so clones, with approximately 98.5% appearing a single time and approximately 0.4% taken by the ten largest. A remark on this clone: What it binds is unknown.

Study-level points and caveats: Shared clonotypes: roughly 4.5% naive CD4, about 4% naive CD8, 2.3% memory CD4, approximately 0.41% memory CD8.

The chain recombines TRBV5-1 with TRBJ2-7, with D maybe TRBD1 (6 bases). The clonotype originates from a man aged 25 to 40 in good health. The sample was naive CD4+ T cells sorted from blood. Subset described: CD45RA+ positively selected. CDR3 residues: CASSTGSRTVMYEQYF. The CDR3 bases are TGCGCCAGCAGCACAGGTTCCCGGACAGTCATGTACGAGCAGTACTTC.